Listed here are 2 T cell receptor beta chains from one sample, sequenced in a study of blood T cell repertoires in COVID-19. The protocol was immunoSEQ multiplex PCR, while the TCRdb copy is restricted to in-frame clones and leaves out a portion. Of about 220,000 clones listed, approximately 77% were seen once; the top ten hold approximately 3.8%. The sample comprised peripheral blood. Every receptor here comes from a woman older than 75 with acute or convalescent COVID-19.

This clone has a single count. The J gene is TRBJ2-3, the V gene TRBV11-3; unclear D gene. This CDR3 is built from 15 residues. The germline V gene encodes CDR1 SGHNT and CDR2 YENEEA. V was trimmed by 5 bases and J by 1 base, leaving 13 bases between them. The CDR3 region has the DNA TGTGCCAGCAGCCCCAACGGCCAGGGCACAGATACGCAGTATTTT. Translation: CASSPNGQGTDTQYF.

As to this clone: The sample carries other DNA sequences with the same CDR3. V gene TRBV7-2 combines with J gene TRBJ1-6; perhaps TRBD1 as D (6 bases). This CDR3 spans 14 amino acids. V was cut by 2 bases and J by 6 bases, with 8 bases left in between. CDR1 and CDR2 from the germline V gene are SGHTA and FQGNSA. As DNA, the CDR3 is TGTGCCAGCAGCTTATCAGGGGTTAATTCACCCCTCCACTTT. It yields the protein CASSLSGVNSPLHF.